This TCR beta chain was recorded in a study of T cell responses to AZD1222 COVID-19 vaccine. Study-wide results and caveats: Baseline seropositives among AZD1222 recipients totaled only five to seven.

The study pooled second doses at about 4 or about 12 weeks. For this clone: What it binds is not known.

Data came from immunoSEQ multiplex PCR; TCRdb stores just in-frame clones and leaves some out. The sample yields about 80,000 clones, approximately 85% seen once. The CDR3 is made up of 15 amino acids. V was clipped by 1 base and J by 1 base, with 8 bases between them. Germline CDR1 and CDR2: MGHDK and SYGVNS. The source was peripheral blood, collected 28 days after the second AZD1222 dose. The TCR sequence derives from an adult who received the AZD1222 COVID-19 vaccine. The rearrangement joins TRBV25-1 to TRBJ2-1; D is uncertain. This CDR3 is CASSESHLSYNEQFF. The CDR3 nucleotides are TGTGCCAGCAGTGAATCACACCTTTCCTACAATGAGCAGTTCTTC.